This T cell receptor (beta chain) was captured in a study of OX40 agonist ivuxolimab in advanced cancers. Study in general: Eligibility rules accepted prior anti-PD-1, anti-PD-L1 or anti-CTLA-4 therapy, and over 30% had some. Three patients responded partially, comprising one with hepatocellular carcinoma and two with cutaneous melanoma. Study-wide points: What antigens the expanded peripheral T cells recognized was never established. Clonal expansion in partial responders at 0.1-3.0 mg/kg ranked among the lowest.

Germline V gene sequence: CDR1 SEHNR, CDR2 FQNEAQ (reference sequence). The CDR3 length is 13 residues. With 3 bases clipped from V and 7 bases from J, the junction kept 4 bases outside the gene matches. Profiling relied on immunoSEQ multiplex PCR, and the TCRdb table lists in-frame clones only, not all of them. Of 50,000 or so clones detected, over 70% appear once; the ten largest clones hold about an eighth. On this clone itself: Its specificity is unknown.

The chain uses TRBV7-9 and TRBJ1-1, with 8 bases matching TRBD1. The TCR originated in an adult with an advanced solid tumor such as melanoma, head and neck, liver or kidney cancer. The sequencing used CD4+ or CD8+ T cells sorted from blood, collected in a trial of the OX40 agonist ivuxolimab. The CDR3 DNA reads TGTGCCAGCAGCTTGGACAGGGCAATTGAAGCTTTCTTT. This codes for CASSLDRAIEAFF.